The clone carrying this TCR beta chain was recorded at least ten times. This sample was included in a study of neurological immune-mediated disorders. TCRdb fed the 5' RACE reads into MiXCR, producing one record per CDR3 protein. The sample shows 25,000 to 35,000 distinct CDR3 sequences, roughly 15% of them seen only once. From germline, CDR1 is DFQATT and CDR2 SNEGSKA (reference sequence). This CDR3 comprises 13 residues. Losses at the gene ends were 3 bases for V and 5 bases for J; bases not matched to a gene: 4. Material for sequencing was PBMCs. This sequence was found in a man aged 70-80 years in good health. This chain connects TRBV20-1 to TRBJ2-3; TRBD2 aligns across 8 bases. The CDR3 protein is CSASGGAGDTQYF. In DNA form, the CDR3 reads TGCAGTGCTAGCGGGGGGGCAGGAGATACGCAGTATTTT.